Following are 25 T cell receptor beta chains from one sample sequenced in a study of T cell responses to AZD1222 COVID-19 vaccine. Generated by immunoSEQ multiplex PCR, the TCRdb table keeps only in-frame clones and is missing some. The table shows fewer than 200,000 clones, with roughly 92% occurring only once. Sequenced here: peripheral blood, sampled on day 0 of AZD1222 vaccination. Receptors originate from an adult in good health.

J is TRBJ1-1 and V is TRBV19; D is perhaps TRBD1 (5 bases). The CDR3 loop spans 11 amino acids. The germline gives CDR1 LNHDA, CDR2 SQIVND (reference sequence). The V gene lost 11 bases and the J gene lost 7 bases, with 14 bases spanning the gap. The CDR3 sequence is CAVETDSEAFF. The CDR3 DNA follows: TGTGCCGTCGAAACTGACAGTGAAGCTTTCTTT.

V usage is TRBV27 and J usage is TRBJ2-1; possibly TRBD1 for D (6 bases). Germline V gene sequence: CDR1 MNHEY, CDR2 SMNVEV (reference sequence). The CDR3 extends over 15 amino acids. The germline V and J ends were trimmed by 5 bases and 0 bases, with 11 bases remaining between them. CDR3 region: CASSVTGPSYNEQFF. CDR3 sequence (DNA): TGTGCCAGCAGTGTTACAGGGCCCTCCTACAATGAGCAGTTCTTC.

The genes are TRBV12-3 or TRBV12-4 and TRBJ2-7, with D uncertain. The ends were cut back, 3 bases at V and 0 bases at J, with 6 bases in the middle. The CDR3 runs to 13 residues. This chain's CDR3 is CASSFASSYEQYF. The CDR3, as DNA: TGTGCCAGCAGTTTCGCCAGCTCCTACGAGCAGTACTTC.

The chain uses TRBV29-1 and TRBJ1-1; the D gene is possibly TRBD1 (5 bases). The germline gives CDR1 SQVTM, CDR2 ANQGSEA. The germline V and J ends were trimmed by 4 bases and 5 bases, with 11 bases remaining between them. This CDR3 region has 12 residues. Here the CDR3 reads CSVGGVATEAFF. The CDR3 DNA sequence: TGCAGCGTTGGGGGGGTTGCGACTGAAGCTTTCTTT.

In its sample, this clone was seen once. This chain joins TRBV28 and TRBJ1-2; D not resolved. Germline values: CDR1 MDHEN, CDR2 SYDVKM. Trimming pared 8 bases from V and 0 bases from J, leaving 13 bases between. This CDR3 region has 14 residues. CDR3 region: CASSLGYANYGYTF. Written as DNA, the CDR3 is TGTGCCAGCTCCCTGGGGTATGCTAACTATGGCTACACCTTC.

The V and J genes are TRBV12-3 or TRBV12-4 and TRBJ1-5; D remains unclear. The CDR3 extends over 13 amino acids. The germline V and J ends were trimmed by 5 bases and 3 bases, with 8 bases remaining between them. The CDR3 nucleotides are TGTGCCAGCAGTCCACACGACAATCAGCCCCAGCATTTT. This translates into CASSPHDNQPQHF.

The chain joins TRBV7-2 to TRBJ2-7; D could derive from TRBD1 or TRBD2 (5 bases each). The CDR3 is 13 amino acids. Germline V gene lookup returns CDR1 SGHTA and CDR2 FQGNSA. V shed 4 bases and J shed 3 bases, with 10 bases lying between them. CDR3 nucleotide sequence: TGTGCCAGCAGCTCGGGACCCCGCTACGAGCAGTACTTC. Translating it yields CASSSGPRYEQYF.

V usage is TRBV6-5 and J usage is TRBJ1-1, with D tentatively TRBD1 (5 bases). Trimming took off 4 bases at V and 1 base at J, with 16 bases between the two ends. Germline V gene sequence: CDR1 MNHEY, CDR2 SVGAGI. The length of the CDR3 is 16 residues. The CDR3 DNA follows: TGTGCCAGCAGTTCCCCTGCCCCCACAGGGAACACTGAAGCTTTCTTT. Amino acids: CASSSPAPTGNTEAFF.

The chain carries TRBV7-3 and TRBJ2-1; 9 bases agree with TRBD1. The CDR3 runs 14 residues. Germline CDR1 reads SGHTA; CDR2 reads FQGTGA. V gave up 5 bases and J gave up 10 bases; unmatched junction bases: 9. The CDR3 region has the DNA TGTGCCAGCAGCCGCTCCGGGACAGGGAGCGAGCAGTTCTTC. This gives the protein CASSRSGTGSEQFF. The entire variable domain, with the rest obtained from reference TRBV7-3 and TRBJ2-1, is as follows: GAGVSQTPSNKVTEKGKYVELRCDPISGHTALYWYRQSLGQGPEFLIYFQGTGAADDSGLPNDRFFAVRPEGSVSTLKIQRTERGDSAVYLCASSRSGTGSEQFFGPGTRLTVL.

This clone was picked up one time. The CDR3 nucleotides are TGTGCCAGCAGCTTAATAGCGGGGGCCTACAATGAGCAGTTCTTC. It yields the protein CASSLIAGAYNEQFF. J is TRBJ2-1 and V is TRBV5-8; TRBD2 aligns across 9 bases. The CDR3 runs 15 residues. Trimming removed 2 bases from V and 2 bases from J; junction bases left unmatched: 2. Per germline, CDR1 SGHTS and CDR2 YDEGEE.

This chain's CDR3 is CASSSRPDSYNEQFF. Written as DNA, the CDR3 is TGTGCCAGCAGCTCTAGACCAGACTCCTACAATGAGCAGTTCTTC. The chain couples TRBV7-9 to TRBJ2-1; D is uncertain. V was clipped by 4 bases and J by 0 bases, with 10 bases between them. This CDR3 spans 15 amino acids. Germline V gives CDR1 SEHNR, CDR2 FQNEAQ (reference sequence).

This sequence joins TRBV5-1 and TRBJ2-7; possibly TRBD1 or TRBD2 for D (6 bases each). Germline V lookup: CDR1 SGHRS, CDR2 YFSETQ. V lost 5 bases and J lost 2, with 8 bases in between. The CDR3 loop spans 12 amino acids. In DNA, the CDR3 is TGCGCCAGCAGAAGGGGGGCCTACGAGCAGTACTTC. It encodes CASRRGAYEQYF.

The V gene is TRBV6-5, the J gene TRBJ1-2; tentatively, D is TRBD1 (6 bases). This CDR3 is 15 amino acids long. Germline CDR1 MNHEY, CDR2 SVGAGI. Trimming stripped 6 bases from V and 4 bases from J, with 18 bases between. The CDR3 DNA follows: TGTGCCAGCAGAGAGAGGCGGTTGGGGGCCTATGGCTACACCTTC. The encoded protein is CASRERRLGAYGYTF.

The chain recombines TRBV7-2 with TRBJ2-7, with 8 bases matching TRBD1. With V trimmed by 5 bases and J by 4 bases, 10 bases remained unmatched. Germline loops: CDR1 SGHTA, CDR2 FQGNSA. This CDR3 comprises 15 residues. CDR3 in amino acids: CASSPTGDRRYEQYF. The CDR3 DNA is TGTGCCAGCAGCCCGACAGGGGACCGACGATACGAGCAGTACTTC.

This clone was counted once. The CDR3 sequence is CASSATEGRSQETQYF. For the CDR3, the DNA is TGTGCCAGCAGCGCGACCGAGGGGCGTTCTCAAGAGACCCAGTACTTC. V and J are TRBV11-1 and TRBJ2-5; D is perhaps TRBD1 or TRBD2 (5 bases each). Germline CDR1 SGHAT, CDR2 FQDESV (reference sequence). The CDR3 runs 16 residues. Trimming stripped 5 bases from V and 2 bases from J, with 18 bases between.

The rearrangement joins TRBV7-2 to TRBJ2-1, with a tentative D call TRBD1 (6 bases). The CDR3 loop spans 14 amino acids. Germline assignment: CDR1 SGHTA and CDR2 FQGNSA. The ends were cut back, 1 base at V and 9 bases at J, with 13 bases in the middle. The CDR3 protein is CASSLGTVGGEQFF. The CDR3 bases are TGTGCCAGCAGCTTAGGGACAGTCGGCGGTGAGCAGTTCTTC.

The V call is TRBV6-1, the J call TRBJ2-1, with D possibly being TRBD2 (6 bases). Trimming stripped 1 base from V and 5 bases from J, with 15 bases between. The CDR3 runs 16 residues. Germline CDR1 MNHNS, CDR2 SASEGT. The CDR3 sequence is CASSEVPGSRNNEQFF. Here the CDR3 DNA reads TGTGCCAGCAGTGAAGTCCCCGGGAGTCGGAACAATGAGCAGTTCTTC.

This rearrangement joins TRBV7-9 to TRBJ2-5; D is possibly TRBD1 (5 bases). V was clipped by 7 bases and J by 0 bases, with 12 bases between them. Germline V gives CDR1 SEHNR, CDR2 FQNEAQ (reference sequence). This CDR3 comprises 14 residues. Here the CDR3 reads CASNPQAYQETQYF. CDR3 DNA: TGTGCCAGCAACCCACAGGCTTACCAAGAGACCCAGTACTTC.

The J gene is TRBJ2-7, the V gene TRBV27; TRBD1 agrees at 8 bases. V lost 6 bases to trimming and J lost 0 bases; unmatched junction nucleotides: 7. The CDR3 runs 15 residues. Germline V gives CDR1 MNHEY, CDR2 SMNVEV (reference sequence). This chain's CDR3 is CASRLGQGDSYEQYF. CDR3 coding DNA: TGTGCCAGCAGGCTCGGACAGGGCGACTCCTACGAGCAGTACTTC.

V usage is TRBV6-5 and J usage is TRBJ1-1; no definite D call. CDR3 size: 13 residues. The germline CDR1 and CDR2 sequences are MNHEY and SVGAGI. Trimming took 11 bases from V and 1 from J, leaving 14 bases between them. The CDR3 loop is CAASLSANTEAFF. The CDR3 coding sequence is TGTGCCGCTTCGCTATCCGCGAACACTGAAGCTTTCTTT.

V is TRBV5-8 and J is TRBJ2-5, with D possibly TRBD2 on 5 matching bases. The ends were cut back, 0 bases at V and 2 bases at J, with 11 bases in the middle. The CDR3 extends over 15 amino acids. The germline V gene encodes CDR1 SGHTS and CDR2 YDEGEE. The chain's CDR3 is CASSLAMGGQETQYF. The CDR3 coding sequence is TGTGCCAGCAGCTTGGCGATGGGCGGGCAAGAGACCCAGTACTTC.

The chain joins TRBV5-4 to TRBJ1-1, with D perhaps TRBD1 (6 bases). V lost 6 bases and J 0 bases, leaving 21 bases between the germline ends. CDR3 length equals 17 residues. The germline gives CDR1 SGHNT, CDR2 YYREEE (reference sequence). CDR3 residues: CASKSAGARGLNTEAFF. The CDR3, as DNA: TGTGCCAGCAAAAGTGCGGGGGCTAGGGGGTTGAACACTGAAGCTTTCTTT. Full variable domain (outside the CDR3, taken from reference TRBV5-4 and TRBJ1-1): ETGVTQSPTHLIKTRGQQVTLRCSSQSGHNTVSWYQQALGQGPQFIFQYYREEENGRGNFPPRFSGLQFPNYSSELNVNALELDDSALYLCASKSAGARGLNTEAFFGQGTRLTVV.

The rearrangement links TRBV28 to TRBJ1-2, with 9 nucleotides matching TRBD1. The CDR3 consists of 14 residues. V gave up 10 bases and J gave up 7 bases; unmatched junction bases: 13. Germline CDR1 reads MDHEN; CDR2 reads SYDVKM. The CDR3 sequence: CATMLGTGSFGYTF. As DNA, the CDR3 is TGTGCCACCATGCTTGGGACAGGGTCTTTTGGCTACACCTTC.

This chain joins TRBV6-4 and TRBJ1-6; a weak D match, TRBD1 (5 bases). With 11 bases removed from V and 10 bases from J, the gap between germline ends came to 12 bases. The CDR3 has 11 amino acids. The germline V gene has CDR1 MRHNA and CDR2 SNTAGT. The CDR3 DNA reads TGTGCCGGGGACCTGTGGTCACCCCTCCACTTT. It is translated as CAGDLWSPLHF.

The CDR3 DNA is TGTGCCAGCAGCCAGATCAGGGTGGGCGAGCAGTTCTTC. Translation: CASSQIRVGEQFF. The rearrangement uses TRBV14 and TRBJ2-1; perhaps TRBD1 as D (5 bases). The CDR3 loop spans 13 amino acids. Trimming stripped 3 bases from V and 10 bases from J, with 13 bases between. Germline-derived CDR1 and CDR2 are SGHDN and FVKESK.